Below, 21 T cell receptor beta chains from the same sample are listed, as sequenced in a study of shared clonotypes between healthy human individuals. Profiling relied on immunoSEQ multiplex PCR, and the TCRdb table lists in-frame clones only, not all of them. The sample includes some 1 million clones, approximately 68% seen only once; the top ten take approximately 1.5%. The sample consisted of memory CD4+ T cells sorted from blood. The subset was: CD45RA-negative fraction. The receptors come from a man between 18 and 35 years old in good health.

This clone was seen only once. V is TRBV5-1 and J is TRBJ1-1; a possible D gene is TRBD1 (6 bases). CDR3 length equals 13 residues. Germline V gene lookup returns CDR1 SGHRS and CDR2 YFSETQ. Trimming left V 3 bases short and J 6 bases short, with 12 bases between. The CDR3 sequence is CASSSQNRAEAFF. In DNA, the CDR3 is TGCGCCAGCAGCTCCCAAAACAGGGCTGAAGCTTTCTTT.

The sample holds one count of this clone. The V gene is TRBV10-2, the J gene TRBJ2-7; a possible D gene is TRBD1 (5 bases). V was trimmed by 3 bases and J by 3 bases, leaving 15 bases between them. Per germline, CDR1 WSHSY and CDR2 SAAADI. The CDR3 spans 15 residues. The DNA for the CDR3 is TGCGCCAGCAGTGATCTTGGCAGGGCAAACTACGAGCAGTACTTC. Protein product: CASSDLGRANYEQYF.

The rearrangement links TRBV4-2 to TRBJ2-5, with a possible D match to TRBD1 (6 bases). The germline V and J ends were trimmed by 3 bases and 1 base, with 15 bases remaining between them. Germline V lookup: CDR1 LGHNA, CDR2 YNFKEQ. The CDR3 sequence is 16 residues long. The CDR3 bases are TGTGCCAGCAGCCAGGGGACATTGCCTTCCCAAGAGACCCAGTACTTC. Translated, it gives CASSQGTLPSQETQYF.

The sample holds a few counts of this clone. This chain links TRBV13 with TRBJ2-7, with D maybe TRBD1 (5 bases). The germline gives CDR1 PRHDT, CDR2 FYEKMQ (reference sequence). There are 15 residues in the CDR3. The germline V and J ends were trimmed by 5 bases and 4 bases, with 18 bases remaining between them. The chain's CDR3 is CASSTRQSHNYEQYF. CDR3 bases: TGTGCCAGCAGCACCCGACAGTCGCATAATTACGAGCAGTACTTC.

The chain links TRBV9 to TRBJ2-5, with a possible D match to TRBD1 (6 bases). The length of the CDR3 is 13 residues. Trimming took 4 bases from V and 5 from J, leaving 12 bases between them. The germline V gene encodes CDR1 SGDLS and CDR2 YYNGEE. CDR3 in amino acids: CASSTGHRETQYF. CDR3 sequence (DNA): TGTGCCAGCAGCACGGGACATCGGGAGACCCAGTACTTC.

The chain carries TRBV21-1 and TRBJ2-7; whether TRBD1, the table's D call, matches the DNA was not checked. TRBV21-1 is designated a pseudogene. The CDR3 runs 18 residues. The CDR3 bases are TGTGCCAGCAGCGCGACAGGTCGGCAGCTTACTATCTCCTACGAGCAGTACTTC. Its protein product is CASSATGRQLTISYEQYF.

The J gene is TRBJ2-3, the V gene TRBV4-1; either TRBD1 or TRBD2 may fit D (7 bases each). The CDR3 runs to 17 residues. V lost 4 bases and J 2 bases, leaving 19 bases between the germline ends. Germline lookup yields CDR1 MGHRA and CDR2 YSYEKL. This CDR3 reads CASSREGGTAPTDTQYF. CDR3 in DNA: TGCGCCAGCAGCCGGGAGGGGGGGACAGCTCCCACAGATACGCAGTATTTT.

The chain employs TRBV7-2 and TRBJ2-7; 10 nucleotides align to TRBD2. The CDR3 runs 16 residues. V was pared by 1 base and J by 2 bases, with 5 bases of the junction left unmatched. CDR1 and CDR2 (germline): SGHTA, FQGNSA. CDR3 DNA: TGTGCCAGCAGCTTAGATGTTCTAGCGGGAGCCTACGAGCAGTACTTC. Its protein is CASSLDVLAGAYEQYF.

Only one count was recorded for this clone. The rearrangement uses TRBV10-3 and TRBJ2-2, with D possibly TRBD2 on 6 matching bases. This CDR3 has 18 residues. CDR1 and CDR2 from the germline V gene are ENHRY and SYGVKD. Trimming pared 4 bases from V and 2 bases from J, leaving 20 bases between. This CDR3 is CAISGGPGTPTNTGELFF. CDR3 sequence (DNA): TGTGCCATCAGTGGTGGTCCCGGGACTCCGACTAACACCGGGGAGCTGTTTTTT.

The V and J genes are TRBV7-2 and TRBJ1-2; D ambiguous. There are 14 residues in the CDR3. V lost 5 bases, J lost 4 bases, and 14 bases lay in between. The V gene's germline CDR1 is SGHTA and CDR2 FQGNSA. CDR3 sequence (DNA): TGTGCCAGCAGCCCGTCGGTTGCGAGCTATGGCTACACCTTC. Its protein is CASSPSVASYGYTF.

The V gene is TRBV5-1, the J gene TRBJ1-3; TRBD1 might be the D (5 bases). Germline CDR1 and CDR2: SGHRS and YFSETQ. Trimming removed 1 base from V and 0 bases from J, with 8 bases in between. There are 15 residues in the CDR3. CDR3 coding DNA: TGCGCCAGCAGCTTGCAGGGATTCTCTGGAAACACCATATATTTT. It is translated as CASSLQGFSGNTIYF. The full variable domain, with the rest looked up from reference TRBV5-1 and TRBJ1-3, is KAGVTQTPRYLIKTRGQQVTLSCSPISGHRSVSWYQQTPGQGLQFLFEYFSETQRNKGNFPGRFSGRQFSNSRSEMNVSTLELGDSALYLCASSLQGFSGNTIYFGEGSWLTVV.

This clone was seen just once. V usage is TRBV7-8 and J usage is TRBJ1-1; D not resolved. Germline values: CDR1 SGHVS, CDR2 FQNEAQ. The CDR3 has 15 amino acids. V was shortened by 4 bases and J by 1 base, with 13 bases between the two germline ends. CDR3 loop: CASSSSNRKNTEAFF. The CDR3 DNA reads TGTGCCAGCAGCTCCTCAAACAGAAAGAACACTGAAGCTTTCTTT.

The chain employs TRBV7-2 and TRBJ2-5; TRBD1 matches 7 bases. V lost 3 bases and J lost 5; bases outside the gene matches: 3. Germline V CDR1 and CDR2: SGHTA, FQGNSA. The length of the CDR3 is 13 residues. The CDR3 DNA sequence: TGTGCCAGCAGCTTCAACAGGGGTGAGACCCAGTACTTC. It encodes CASSFNRGETQYF.

The CDR3 bases are TGTGCCAGCACCTCTTGGAACGGAACCTACGAGCAGTACTTC. This codes for CASTSWNGTYEQYF. The chain links TRBV21-1 to TRBJ2-7. TRBV21-1 is a documented pseudogene. This CDR3 spans 14 amino acids.

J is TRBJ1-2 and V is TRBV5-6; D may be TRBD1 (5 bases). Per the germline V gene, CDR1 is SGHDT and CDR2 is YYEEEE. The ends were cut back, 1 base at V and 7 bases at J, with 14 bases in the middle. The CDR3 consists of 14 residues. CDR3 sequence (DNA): TGTGCCAGCAGCTTGCAGGGCCGCTCCGGTGGCTACACCTTC. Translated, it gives CASSLQGRSGGYTF.

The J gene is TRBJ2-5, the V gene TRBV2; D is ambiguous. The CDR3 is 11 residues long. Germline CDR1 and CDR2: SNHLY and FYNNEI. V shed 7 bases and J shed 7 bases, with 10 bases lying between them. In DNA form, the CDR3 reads TGTGCCAGCACCGAATCCGGGACCCAGTACTTC. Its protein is CASTESGTQYF.

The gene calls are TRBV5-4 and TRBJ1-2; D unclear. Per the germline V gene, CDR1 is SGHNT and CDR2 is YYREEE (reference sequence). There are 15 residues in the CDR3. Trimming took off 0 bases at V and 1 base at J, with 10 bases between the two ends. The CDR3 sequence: CASSLAPADNYGYTF. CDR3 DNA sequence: TGTGCCAGCAGCTTGGCCCCGGCAGATAACTATGGCTACACCTTC.

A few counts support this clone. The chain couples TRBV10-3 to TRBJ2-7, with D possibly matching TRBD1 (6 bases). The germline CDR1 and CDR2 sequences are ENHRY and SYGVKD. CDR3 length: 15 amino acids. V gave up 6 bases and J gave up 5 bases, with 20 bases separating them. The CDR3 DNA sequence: TGTGCCATCAGACCCTCCGGGACAAAAGTGGACGAGCAGTACTTC. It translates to CAIRPSGTKVDEQYF.

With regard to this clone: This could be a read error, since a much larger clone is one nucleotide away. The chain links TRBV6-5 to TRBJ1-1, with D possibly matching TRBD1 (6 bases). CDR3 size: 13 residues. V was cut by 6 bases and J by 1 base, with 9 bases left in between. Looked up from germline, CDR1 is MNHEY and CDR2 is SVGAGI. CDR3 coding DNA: TGTGCCAGCAGCCAGACAGGGAACACTGAAGCTTTCTTT. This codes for CASSQTGNTEAFF.

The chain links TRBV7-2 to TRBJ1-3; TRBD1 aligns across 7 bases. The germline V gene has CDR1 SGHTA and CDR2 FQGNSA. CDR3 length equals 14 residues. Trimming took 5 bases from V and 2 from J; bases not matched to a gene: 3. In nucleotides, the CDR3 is TGTGCCAGCAGCCTGAGGGGGCCTGGAAACACCATATATTTT. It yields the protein CASSLRGPGNTIYF.

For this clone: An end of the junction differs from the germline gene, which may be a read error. CDR3 protein: CSVLGQGNAGELFF. The CDR3 DNA reads TGCAGCGTCCTTGGACAGGGGAACGCCGGGGAGCTGTTTTTT. V usage is TRBV29-1 and J usage is TRBJ2-2, with TRBD1 matching over 9 bases. Germline V gene data show CDR1 as SQVTM and CDR2 as ANQGSEA. This CDR3 is 14 amino acids long.